Sequencing of this T cell receptor (beta chain) was carried out in a study of OX40 agonist ivuxolimab in advanced cancers. With regard to the full study: The costimulatory receptor OX40 (CD134) was targeted by ivuxolimab, a fully human IgG2 agonistic monoclonal antibody. Of the 50 to 55 patients in dose escalation, 19 had hepatocellular carcinoma, roughly 15 had melanoma, 9 had renal cell carcinoma and 9 had head and neck cancer. The dose-escalation cohort was 82.7% male with a mean age of roughly 60 years, ranging from about 20 to 85. Peripheral TCRbeta sequencing aimed to test whether ivuxolimab altered TCR sequence diversity and caused clonal T-cell expansion. Prior anti-PD-1, anti-PD-L1 or anti-CTLA-4 therapy was permitted, and 35% to 40% of dose-escalation patients had received checkpoint inhibitors. The monotherapy dose-escalation portion (N ≈ 57 patients) of the phase I ivuxolimab trial is reported in the paper. Partial responses were achieved by three dose-escalation patients, of whom one had hepatocellular carcinoma and two had cutaneous melanoma. Intravenous ivuxolimab was administered to patients every 2 weeks at six dose levels: 0.01, 0.1, 0.3, 1.5, 3 and 10 mg/kg.

To note about this clone: No antigen is known for it. Qualities for individual bases were not recorded, and no much larger clone is one base off.

Patients with autoimmune disease history or receiving systemic immunosuppression were excluded from the trial. In every dose cohort, peripheral blood was drawn for TCR sequencing at baseline, cycle 4 day 1, and cycle 7 day 1. The samples were drawn from a first-in-human, open-label, multicenter phase I dose-escalation trial of ivuxolimab. Adults with locally advanced or metastatic melanoma, renal cell, hepatocellular, or head and neck squamous cell carcinoma were enrolled in the trial. Before TCR sequencing, CD4+ T cells and CD8+ T cells from peripheral blood were sorted into separate populations. Trimmed from V: 6 bases; trimmed from J: 4 bases; junction bases lacking a gene match: 7. Counted from cysteine to phenylalanine, this CDR3 has 15 amino acids. The read is trimmed to its CDR3 DNA, 45 bases read in frame from base 1. According to the germline V gene (reference sequence), CDR1 reads LNHDA and CDR2 reads SQIVND.

Genomic DNA was isolated from the sorted cells so that the TCRbeta CDR3 region could be sequenced. The immunoSEQ Assay was used to sequence the TCRbeta CDR3 regions. TCRdb re-hosts the immuneACCESS table, in-frame sequences only. Its copies lack some clones; in the studies checked, an unresolved V gene accounts for under half of them, and the cause for the rest is not known. The sample table lists 35,000 to 40,000 clones, approximately 82% of them with a count of one. The ten largest clones take up under 2% of the sample. Overall study outcomes, separate from this receptor: On average, CD8+ T cells showed more expanded clones than CD4+ T cells after ivuxolimab. At doses of 0.1 to 3.0 mg/kg, clonal expansion of both CD4+ and CD8+ blood T cells was observed from baseline to week 6. Low levels of normalized T-cell clonal expansion were also shown by some nonresponding patients. The antigen specificity of the peripheral T cells that underwent clonal expansion was not determined. In the 0.1-3.0 mg/kg groups, partial responders had among the lowest normalized peripheral clonal expansion, particularly in CD8+ T cells.

The clonotype was recovered from an adult with an advanced solid tumor such as melanoma, head and neck, liver or kidney cancer. This material consisted of CD4+ or CD8+ T cells sorted from blood, taken in a trial of the OX40 agonist ivuxolimab. This sequence uses TRBV19 and TRBJ2-2, with 8 bases in between that match TRBD2. The DNA reads TGTGCCAGTAGCGGCGGAGCGGGGGTCACCGGGGAGCTGTTTTTT. Its protein is CASSGGAGVTGELFF.